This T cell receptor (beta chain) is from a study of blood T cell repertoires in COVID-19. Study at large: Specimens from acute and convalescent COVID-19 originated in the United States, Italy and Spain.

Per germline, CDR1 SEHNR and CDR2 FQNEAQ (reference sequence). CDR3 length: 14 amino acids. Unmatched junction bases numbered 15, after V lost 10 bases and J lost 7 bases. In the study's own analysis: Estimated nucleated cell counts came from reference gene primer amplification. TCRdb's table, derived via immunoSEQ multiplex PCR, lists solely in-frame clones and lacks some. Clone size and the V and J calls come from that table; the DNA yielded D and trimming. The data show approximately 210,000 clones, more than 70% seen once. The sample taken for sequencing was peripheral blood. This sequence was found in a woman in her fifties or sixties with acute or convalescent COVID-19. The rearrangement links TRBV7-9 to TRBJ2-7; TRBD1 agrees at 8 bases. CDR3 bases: TGTGCCACCTCGCCCTCGATCAGGGGGCAAGAGCAGTACTTC. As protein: CATSPSIRGQEQYF.